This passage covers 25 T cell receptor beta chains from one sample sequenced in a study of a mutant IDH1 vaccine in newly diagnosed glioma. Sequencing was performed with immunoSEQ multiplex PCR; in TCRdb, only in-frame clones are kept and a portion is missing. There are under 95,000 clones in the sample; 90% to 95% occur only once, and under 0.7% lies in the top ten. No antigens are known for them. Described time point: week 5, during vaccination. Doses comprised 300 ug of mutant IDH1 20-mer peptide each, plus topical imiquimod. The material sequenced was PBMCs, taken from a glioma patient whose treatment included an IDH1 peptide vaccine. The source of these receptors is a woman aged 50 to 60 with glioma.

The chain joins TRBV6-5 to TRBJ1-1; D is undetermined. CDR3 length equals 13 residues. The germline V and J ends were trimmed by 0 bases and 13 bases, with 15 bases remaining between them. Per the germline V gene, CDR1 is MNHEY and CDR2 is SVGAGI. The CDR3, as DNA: TGTGCCAGCAGTTACTCGAATTTGATGGAGCATTTCTTT. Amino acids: CASSYSNLMEHFF.

The CDR3 reads CASSRVPSGNTIYF. The CDR3 DNA reads TGTGCCAGCTCGCGTGTCCCCTCTGGAAACACCATATATTTT. The chain has TRBV18 and TRBJ1-3; D call uncertain. The germline V and J ends were trimmed by 6 bases and 0 bases, with 9 bases remaining between them. The CDR3 runs to 14 residues. Germline CDR1 is KGHSH and CDR2 is LQKENI.

The CDR3 loop is CASGRPIELGGYTF. The DNA for the CDR3 is TGTGCCAGCGGACGGCCGATAGAGTTGGGGGGCTACACCTTC. The chain employs TRBV27 and TRBJ1-2, with D uncertain. With 8 bases removed from V and 8 bases from J, the gap between germline ends came to 21 bases. The CDR3 is made up of 14 amino acids. Germline V CDR1 and CDR2: MNHEY, SMNVEV (reference sequence).

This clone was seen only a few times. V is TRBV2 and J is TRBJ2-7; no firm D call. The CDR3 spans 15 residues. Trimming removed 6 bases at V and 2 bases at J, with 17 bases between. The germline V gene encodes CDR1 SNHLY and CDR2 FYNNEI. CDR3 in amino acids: CASRDVVGNPYEQYF. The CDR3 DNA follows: TGTGCCAGCAGGGATGTGGTGGGGAACCCCTACGAGCAGTACTTC.

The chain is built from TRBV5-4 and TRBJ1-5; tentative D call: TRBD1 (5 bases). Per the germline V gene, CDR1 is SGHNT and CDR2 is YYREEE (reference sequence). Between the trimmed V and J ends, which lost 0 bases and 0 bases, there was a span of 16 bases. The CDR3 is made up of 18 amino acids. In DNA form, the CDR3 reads TGTGCCAGCAGCTTGGCCGCTAGAGGGGCCTATAGCAATCAGCCCCAGCATTTT. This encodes CASSLAARGAYSNQPQHF.

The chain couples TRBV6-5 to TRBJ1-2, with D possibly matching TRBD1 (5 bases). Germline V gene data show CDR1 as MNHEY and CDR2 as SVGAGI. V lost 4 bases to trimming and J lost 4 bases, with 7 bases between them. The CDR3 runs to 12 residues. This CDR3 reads CASSFDSYGYTF. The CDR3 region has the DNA TGTGCCAGCAGTTTTGACAGCTATGGCTACACCTTC.

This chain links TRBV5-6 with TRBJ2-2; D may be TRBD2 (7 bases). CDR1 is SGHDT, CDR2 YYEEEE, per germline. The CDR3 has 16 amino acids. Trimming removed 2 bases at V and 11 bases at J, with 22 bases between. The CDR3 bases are TGTGCCAGCAGCTTTCGGACGTGGGGGGGCTTCGGAGAGCTGTTTTTT. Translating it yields CASSFRTWGGFGELFF.

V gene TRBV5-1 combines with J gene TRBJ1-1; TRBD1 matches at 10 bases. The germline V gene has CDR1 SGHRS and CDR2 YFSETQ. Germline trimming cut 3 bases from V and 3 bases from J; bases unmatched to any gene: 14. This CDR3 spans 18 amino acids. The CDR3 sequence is CASSSMTGGVSSDTEAFF. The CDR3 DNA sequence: TGCGCCAGCAGCTCGATGACAGGGGGCGTGAGTAGCGACACTGAAGCTTTCTTT.

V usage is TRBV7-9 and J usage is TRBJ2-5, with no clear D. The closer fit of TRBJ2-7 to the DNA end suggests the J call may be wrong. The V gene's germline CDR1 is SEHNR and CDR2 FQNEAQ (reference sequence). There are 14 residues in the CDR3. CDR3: CASSLLVMSHEQYF. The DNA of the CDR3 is TGTGCCAGCAGCTTACTAGTAATGAGCCACGAGCAGTACTTC.

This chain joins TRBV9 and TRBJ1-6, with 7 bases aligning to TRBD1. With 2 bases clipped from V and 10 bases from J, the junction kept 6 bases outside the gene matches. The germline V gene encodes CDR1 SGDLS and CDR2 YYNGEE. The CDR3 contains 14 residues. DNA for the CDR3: TGTGCCAGCAGCGTCCGGGACAGTATATCACCCCTCCACTTT. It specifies CASSVRDSISPLHF.

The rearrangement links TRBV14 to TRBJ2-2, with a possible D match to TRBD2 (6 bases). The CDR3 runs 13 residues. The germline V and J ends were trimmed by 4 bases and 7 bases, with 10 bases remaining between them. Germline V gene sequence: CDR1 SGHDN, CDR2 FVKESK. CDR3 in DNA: TGTGCCAGCAGCCCCGGGGGTTACGGGGAGCTGTTTTTT. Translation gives CASSPGGYGELFF.

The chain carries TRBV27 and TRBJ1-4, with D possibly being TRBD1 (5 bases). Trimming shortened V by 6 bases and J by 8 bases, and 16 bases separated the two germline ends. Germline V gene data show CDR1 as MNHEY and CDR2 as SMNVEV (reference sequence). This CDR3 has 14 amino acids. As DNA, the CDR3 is TGTGCCAGCAGGCTCCAGGGAGGAGGCGAAAAACTGTTTTTT. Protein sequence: CASRLQGGGEKLFF.

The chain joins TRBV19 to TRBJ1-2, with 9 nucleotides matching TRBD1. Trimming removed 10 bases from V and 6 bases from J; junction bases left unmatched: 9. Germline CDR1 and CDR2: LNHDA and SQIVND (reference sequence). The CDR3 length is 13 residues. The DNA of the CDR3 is TGTGCCACCCGGGACAGGGAGAGGGATGGCTACACCTTC. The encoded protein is CATRDRERDGYTF.

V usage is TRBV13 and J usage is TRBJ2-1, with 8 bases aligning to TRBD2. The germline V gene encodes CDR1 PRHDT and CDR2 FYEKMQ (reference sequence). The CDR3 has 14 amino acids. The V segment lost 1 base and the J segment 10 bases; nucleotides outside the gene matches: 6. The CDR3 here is CASSLASGSGEQFF. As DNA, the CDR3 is TGTGCCAGCAGCTTAGCCAGCGGGAGTGGAGAGCAGTTCTTC.

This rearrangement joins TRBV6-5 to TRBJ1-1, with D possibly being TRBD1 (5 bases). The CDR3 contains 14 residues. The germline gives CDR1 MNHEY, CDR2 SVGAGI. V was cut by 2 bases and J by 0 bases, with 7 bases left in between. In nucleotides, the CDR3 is TGTGCCAGCAGTTACACAGGTTTGAACACTGAAGCTTTCTTT. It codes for CASSYTGLNTEAFF.

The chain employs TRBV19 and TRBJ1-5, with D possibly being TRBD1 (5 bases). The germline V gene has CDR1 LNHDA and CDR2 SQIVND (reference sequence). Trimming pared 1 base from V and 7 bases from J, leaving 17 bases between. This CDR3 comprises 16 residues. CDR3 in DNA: TGTGCCAGTAGTATAGTCCGGGACGGGGCAATGCAGCCCCAGCATTTT. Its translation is CASSIVRDGAMQPQHF.

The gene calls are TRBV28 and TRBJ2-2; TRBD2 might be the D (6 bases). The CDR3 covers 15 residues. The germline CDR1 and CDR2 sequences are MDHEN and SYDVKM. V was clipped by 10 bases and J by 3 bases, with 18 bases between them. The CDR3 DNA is TGTGCCACCTCCCAGGGTAGCGGATACACCGGGGAGCTGTTTTTT. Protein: CATSQGSGYTGELFF.

The CDR3 region is CAWSVGAGGQETQYF. The CDR3 coding sequence is TGTGCCTGGAGTGTAGGTGCGGGAGGGCAAGAGACCCAGTACTTC. V and J are TRBV30 and TRBJ2-5, with 9 nucleotides matching TRBD2. The V gene end was trimmed by 0 bases and the J gene end by 2 bases; junction bases not matched to a gene: 4. Germline CDR1 GTSNPN, CDR2 SVGIG (reference sequence). The CDR3 has 15 residues.

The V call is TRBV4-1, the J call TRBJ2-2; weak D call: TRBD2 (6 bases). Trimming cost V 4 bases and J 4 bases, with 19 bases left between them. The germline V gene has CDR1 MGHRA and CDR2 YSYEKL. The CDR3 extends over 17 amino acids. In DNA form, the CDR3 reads TGCGCCAGCAGCCGGGCCTATGGGCTAGCGAGCACCGGGGAGCTGTTTTTT. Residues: CASSRAYGLASTGELFF.

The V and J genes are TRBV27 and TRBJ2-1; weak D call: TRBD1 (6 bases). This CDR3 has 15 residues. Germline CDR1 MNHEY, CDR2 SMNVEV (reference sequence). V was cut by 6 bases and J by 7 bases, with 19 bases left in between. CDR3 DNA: TGTGCCAGCAGCTTAAGACAGGCCGAGGGGAATGAGCAGTTCTTC. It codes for CASSLRQAEGNEQFF.

The CDR3 spells CASRLGTGQEYGYTF. CDR3 bases: TGTGCCAGCAGACTCGGGACAGGCCAGGAATATGGCTACACCTTC. This chain uses TRBV6-1 with TRBJ1-2; 8 bases are a match to TRBD1. Germline values: CDR1 MNHNS, CDR2 SASEGT. Trimming cost V 6 bases and J 5 bases; bases outside gene matches: 11. This CDR3 comprises 15 residues.

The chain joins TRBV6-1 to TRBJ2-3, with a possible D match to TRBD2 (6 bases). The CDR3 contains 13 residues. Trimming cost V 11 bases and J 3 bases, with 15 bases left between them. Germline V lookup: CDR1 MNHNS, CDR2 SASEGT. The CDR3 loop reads CAAGRDYTDTQYF. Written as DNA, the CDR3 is TGTGCCGCGGGACGAGACTATACAGATACGCAGTATTTT.

DNA of the CDR3: TGTGCCAGCAGCGTAGTTGCTAGCACAGATACGCAGTATTTT. It specifies CASSVVASTDTQYF. The chain is built from TRBV9 and TRBJ2-3; D gene uncertain. This CDR3 has 14 residues. V shed 0 bases and J shed 0 bases, with 5 bases lying between them. Germline assignment: CDR1 SGDLS and CDR2 YYNGEE.

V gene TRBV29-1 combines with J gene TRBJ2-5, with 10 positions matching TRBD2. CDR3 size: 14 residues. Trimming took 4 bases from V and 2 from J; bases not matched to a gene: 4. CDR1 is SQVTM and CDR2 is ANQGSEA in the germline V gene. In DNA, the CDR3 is TGCAGCGTTGGGTTACTAGCGGGACAAGAGACCCAGTACTTC. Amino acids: CSVGLLAGQETQYF.

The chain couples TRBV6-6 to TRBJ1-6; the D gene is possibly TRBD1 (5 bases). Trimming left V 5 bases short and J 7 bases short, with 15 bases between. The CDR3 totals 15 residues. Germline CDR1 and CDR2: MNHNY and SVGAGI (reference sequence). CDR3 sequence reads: CASSPLEGWNSPLHF. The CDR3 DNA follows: TGTGCCAGCAGTCCCCTGGAGGGGTGGAATTCACCCCTCCACTTT.